This T cell receptor (beta chain) emerged from a study of T cells in Graves' hyperthyroidism and ophthalmopathy. Study results and caveats: The model's output predicted ophthalmopathy at a median of approximately 6.5 months prior to onset.

TCR beta CDR3 regions were amplified from RNA transcripts. The HTBI primer set served for first-round RT-PCR of the TCR CDR3. TCRdb processed the multiplex PCR reads anew with MiXCR; each CDR3 protein has one entry. The profile covers 600,000 or so distinct CDR3 sequences, with 13% to 15% appearing a single time and less than 9% taken by the ten largest. This CDR3 contains 13 residues. V was shortened by 2 bases and J by 9 bases, with 11 bases between the two germline ends. CDR1 and CDR2 (germline): SGHNT, YENEEA. In this sample, this clonotype turned up many times. Its antigen is undetermined. This clonotype was sampled from a woman between 18 and 29 years old with Graves' ophthalmopathy. Sequencing used blood. The rearrangement links TRBV11-3 to TRBJ2-1; D not resolved. CDR3 nucleotide sequence: TGTGCCAGCAGCTTATCTGGGGTGGGTGAGCAGTTCTTC. Protein product: CASSLSGVGEQFF.